The rows below give T cell receptor beta chains drawn from one sample of a study of T cells in Graves' hyperthyroidism and ophthalmopathy. TCRdb reanalysed the multiplex PCR reads using MiXCR and keeps one entry per CDR3 protein. The sample consists of approximately 600,000 distinct CDR3 sequences, 13% to 15% of them appearing once. Sequencing was performed on blood. The receptors shown here come from a woman aged 18-29 years with Graves' ophthalmopathy. CDR3s include the opening cysteine and the closing phenylalanine or tryptophan. A D gene is named only where the DNA matches it firmly. Size is stated for part of the rows, as once, few or many counts, or as a class when the clone is expanded.

clone size	D gene	V gene	J gene	CDR3 DNA	CDR3 protein
many	TRBD2	TRBV6-1	TRBJ2-7	TGTGCCAGCGCCGGAAGGCCCCTGTCTTTGCGGGAGGACGAGCAGTACTTC	CASAGRPLSLREDEQYF
many	-	TRBV3-1	TRBJ1-1	TGTGCCAGCAGCCCCCTAATAACCGGGGACACTGAAGCTTTCTTT	CASSPLITGDTEAFF
many	-	TRBV7-2	TRBJ1-3	TGTGCCAGCAGCTTAGGCCCGGGAGTCCGACAAGGAAACACCATATATTTT	CASSLGPGVRQGNTIYF
-	-	TRBV12-3/TRBV12-4	TRBJ2-5	TGTGCCAGCAGGTCCAGGGGGACCCAGTACTTC	CASRSRGTQYF
-	-	TRBV11-2	TRBJ1-6	TGTGCCAGCAGCTTAGCCCGGACAGTCTTGGGGCATTCACCCCTCCACTTT	CASSLARTVLGHSPLHF
many	-	TRBV12-3/TRBV12-4	TRBJ2-7	TGTGCCAGCAGTTCCCCCCACAGGTCCCCCTACGAGCAGTACTTC	CASSSPHRSPYEQYF
many	-	TRBV20-1	TRBJ2-2	TGCAGTGCGCGACCGGGACAAAACACCGGGGAGCTGTTTTTT	CSARPGQNTGELFF
-	-	TRBV7-9	TRBJ2-2	TGTGCCAGCAGCTTCTACAGGGAAAGGGAGACCGGGGAGCTGTTTTTT	CASSFYRERETGELFF
many	-	TRBV6-2/TRBV6-3	TRBJ2-1	TGTGCCAGCACCTCGCCGGGACCCGTGGTCGGGGAGCAGTTCTTC	CASTSPGPVVGEQFF
-	-	TRBV19	TRBJ2-6	TGTGCCAGTACCCCGGGTGGCCCCACTGGGGCCAACGTCCTGACTTTC	CASTPGGPTGANVLTF
-	TRBD1	TRBV7-9	TRBJ2-1	TGTGCCAGCAGCTTAGCCAGGGTTGGTAAGGGGGCGGATGAGCAGTTCTTC	CASSLARVGKGADEQFF
many	-	TRBV28	TRBJ2-3	TGTGCCAGCAGTTCGACAAACACAGATACGCAGTATTTT	CASSSTNTDTQYF
many	TRBD1	TRBV27	TRBJ1-1	TGTGCCAGCCTGGGTTTGACAGGGCGCACTGAAGCTTTCTTT	CASLGLTGRTEAFF
many	-	TRBV12-3/TRBV12-4	TRBJ2-2	TGTGCCAGCAGTAAACTCAGGGGAGGCGGGGAGCTGTTTTTT	CASSKLRGGGELFF
many	-	TRBV7-2	TRBJ2-7	TGTGCCAGCAGCTTACAGCGCTACGAGCAGTACTTC	CASSLQRYEQYF
-	-	TRBV20-1	TRBJ1-3	TGCAGTGCCTTACAGGGCTCTGGAAACACCATATATTTT	CSALQGSGNTIYF
many	-	TRBV6-2/TRBV6-3	TRBJ2-7	TGTGCCAGCAGTTACTCCTGGGGGCTATACGAGCAGTACTTC	CASSYSWGLYEQYF
once	TRBD1	TRBV6-9	TRBJ2-1	TGTGCCAGCAGTTACCGACCGGGACAGGGGGCGGGCAATGAGCAGTTCTTC	CASSYRPGQGAGNEQFF
many	-	TRBV28	TRBJ1-2	TGTGCCAGCAGTTTGATTGGGGGGCGAGACTATGGCTACACCTTC	CASSLIGGRDYGYTF
few	-	TRBV3-1	TRBJ2-6	TGTGCCAGCAGCCGGGTAGGGGGACAACTTTTCTCTGGGGCCAACGTCCTGACTTTC	CASSRVGGQLFSGANVLTF
many	TRBD2	TRBV27	TRBJ2-5	TGTGCCAGCAGTTTATCTAGCGGGCACCAAGAGACCCAGTACTTC	CASSLSSGHQETQYF
few	TRBD2	TRBV4-1	TRBJ2-5	TGCGCCAGCAGCCAAAGTGGCGGGAGAAAACACGAGACCCAGTACTTC	CASSQSGGRKHETQYF